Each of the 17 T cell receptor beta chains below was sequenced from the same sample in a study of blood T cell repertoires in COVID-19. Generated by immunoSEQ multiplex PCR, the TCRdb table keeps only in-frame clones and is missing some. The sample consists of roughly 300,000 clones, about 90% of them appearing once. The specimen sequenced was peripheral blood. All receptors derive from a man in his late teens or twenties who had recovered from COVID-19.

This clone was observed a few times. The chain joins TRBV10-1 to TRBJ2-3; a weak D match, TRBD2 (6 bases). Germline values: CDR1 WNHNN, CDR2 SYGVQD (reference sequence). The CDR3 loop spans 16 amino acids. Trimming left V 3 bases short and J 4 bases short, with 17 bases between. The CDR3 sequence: CASSETWGLLPDTQYF. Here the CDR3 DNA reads TGCGCCAGCAGTGAAACATGGGGACTCCTCCCAGATACGCAGTATTTT.

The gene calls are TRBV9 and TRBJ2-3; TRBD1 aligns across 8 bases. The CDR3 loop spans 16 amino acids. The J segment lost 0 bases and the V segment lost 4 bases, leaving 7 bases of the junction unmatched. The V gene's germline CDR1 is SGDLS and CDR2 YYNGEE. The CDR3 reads CASSPRQGTSTDTQYF. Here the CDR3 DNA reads TGTGCCAGCAGCCCCCGACAGGGGACTAGCACAGATACGCAGTATTTT.

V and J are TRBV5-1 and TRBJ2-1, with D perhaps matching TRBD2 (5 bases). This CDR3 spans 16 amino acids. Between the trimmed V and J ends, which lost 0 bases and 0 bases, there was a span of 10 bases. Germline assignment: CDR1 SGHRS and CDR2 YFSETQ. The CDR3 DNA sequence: TGCGCCAGCAGCTTGGTAGGGAGACGCTCCTACAATGAGCAGTTCTTC. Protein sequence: CASSLVGRRSYNEQFF.

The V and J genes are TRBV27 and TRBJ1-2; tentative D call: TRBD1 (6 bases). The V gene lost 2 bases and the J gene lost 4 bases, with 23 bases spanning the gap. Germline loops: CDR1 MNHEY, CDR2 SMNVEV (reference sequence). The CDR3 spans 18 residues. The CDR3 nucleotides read TGTGCCAGCAGTTTACAGGGGATGACTTTCGCTGACATCTATGGCTACACCTTC. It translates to CASSLQGMTFADIYGYTF.

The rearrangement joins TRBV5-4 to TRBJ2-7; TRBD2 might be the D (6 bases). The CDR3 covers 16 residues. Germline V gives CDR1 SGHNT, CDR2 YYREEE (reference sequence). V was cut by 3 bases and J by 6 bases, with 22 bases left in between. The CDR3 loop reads CASSSLSGPFPTEQYF. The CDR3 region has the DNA TGTGCCAGCAGCTCCTTAAGCGGGCCTTTCCCTACCGAGCAGTACTTC.

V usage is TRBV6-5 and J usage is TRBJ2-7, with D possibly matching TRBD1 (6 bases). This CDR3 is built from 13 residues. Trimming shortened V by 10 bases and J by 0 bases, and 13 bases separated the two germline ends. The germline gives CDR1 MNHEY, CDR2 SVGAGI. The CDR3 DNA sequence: TGTGCCACTTCACAGGGAAGCTCCTACGAGCAGTACTTC. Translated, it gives CATSQGSSYEQYF.

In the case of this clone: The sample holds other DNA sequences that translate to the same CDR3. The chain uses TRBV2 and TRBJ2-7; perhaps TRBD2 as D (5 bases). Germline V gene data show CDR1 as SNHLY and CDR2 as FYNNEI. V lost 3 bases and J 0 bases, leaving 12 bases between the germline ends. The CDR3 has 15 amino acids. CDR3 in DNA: TGTGCCAGCAGTGAGGCGGCAGGAGGCTCCTACGAGCAGTACTTC. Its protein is CASSEAAGGSYEQYF.

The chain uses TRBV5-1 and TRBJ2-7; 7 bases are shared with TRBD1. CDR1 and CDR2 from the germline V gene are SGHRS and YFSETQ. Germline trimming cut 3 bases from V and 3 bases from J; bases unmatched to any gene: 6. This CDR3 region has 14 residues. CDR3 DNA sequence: TGCGCCAGCAGCTGGGGACAGCTAAACTACGAGCAGTACTTC. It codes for CASSWGQLNYEQYF.

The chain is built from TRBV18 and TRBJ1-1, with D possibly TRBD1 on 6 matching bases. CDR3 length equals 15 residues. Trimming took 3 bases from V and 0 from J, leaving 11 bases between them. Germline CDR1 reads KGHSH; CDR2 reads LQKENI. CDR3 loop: CASSPTTGMNTEAFF. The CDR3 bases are TGTGCCAGCTCACCTACAACAGGGATGAACACTGAAGCTTTCTTT.

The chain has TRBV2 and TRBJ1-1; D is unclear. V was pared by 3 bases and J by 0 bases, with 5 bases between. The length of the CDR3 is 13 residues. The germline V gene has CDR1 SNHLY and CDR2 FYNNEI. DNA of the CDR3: TGTGCCAGCAGTGATGTCATGAACACTGAAGCTTTCTTT. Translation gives CASSDVMNTEAFF.

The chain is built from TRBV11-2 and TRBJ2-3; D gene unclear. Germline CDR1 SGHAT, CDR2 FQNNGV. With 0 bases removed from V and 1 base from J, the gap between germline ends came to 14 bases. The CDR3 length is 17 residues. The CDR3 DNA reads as TGTGCCAGCAGCTTAGATCGGGTAGGAGTGGGCACAGATACGCAGTATTTT. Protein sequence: CASSLDRVGVGTDTQYF.

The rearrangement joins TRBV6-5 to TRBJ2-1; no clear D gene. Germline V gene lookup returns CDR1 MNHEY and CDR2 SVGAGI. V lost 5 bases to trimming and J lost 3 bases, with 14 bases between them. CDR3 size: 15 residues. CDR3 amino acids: CASSPASPLYNEQFF. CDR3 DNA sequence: TGTGCCAGCAGTCCTGCGTCCCCGCTCTACAATGAGCAGTTCTTC.

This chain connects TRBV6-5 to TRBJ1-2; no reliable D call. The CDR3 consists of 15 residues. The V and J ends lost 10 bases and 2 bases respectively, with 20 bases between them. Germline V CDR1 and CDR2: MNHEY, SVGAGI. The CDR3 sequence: CAITVPAGVNYGYTF. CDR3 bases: TGTGCCATTACTGTCCCGGCAGGCGTAAACTATGGCTACACCTTC.

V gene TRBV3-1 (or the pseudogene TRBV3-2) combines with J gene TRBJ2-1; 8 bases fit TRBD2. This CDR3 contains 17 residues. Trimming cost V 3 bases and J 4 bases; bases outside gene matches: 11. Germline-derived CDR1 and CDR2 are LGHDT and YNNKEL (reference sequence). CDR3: CASSHIARGASYNEQFF. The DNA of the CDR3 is TGTGCCAGCAGCCACATTGCGCGGGGGGCATCGTACAATGAGCAGTTCTTC.

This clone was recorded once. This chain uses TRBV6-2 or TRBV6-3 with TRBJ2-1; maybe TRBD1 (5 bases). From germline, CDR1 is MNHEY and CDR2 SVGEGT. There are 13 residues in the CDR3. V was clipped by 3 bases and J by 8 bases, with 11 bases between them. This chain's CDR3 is CASSYNPGHEQFF. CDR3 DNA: TGTGCCAGCAGTTATAATCCAGGGCATGAGCAGTTCTTC.

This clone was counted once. CDR3 protein: CASSPDGAEAFF. CDR3 coding DNA: TGTGCCAGCAGTCCCGACGGGGCTGAAGCTTTCTTT. The V gene is TRBV16, the J gene TRBJ1-1; no clear D. The germline V and J ends were trimmed by 6 bases and 6 bases, with 11 bases remaining between them. This CDR3 has 12 amino acids. From germline, CDR1 is KGHSY and CDR2 FQNENV.

The CDR3 nucleotides are TGTGCCAGCAGTCCGGACAGAGGCAATCAGCCCCAGCATTTT. Its protein product is CASSPDRGNQPQHF. The V call is TRBV6-5, the J call TRBJ1-5; perhaps TRBD1 as D (6 bases). V lost 5 bases to trimming and J lost 2 bases, with 10 bases between them. This CDR3 contains 14 residues. Germline V gene data show CDR1 as MNHEY and CDR2 as SVGAGI.